This note documents a single T cell receptor beta chain sequence. The antigen remains undetermined. This entry belongs to a study of cytomegalovirus exposure and HLA in healthy donors. Study conclusions and caveats: The authors later linked a missense DCLRE1C variant to TCR beta V- and J-gene trimming. According to an earlier analysis, most TCR beta V segments yielded productive rearrangements about 90% or about 30% of the time.

CDR1 is LNHDA, CDR2 SQIVND, per germline (reference sequence). The CDR3 has 13 amino acids. V was clipped by 1 base and J by 2 bases, with 5 bases between them. Primers for the PCR totalled 60 Vbeta and 13 Jbeta. Clones were read by immunoSEQ multiplex PCR, and TCRdb kept only the in-frame ones, dropping some. Of 220,000 or so clones listed, roughly four fifths are singletons. Sequencing used PBMCs. The chain has TRBV19 and TRBJ1-2; D unclear. The sequence derives from a woman aged 40 to 50 in good health and CMV-seronegative. The CDR3 DNA follows: TGTGCCAGTAGTATAGGCAGGAACTATGGCTACACCTTC. Its protein product is CASSIGRNYGYTF.